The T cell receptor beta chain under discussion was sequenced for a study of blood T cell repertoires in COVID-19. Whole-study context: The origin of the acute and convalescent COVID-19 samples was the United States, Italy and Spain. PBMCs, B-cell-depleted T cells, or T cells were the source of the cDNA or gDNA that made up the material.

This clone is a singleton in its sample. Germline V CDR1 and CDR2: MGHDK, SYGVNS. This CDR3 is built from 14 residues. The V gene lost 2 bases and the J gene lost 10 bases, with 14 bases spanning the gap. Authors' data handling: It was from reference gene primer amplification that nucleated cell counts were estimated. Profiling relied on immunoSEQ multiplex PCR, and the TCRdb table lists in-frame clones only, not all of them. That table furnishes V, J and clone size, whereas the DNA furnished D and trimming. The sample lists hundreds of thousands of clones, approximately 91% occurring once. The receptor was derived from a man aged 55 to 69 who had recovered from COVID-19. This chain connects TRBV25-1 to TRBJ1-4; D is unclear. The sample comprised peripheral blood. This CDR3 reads CASSEGFGEGKLFF. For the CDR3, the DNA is TGTGCCAGCAGTGAAGGTTTCGGGGAAGGAAAACTGTTTTTT.